Below are 23 T cell receptor beta chains sequenced from a single sample in a study of cytomegalovirus exposure and HLA in healthy donors. The PCR ran on 60 Vbeta and 13 Jbeta primers. Clones were sequenced by immunoSEQ multiplex PCR, and TCRdb holds only the in-frame ones, with some missing. The repertoire holds over 150,000 clones, roughly 79% seen once, with roughly 7.5% in the top ten. Sequencing was done on a sample of PBMCs. These receptors were taken from a male donor in good health and CMV-seropositive.

The V and J genes are TRBV6-5 and TRBJ1-3, with D tentatively TRBD1 (5 bases). CDR1 is MNHEY and CDR2 is SVGAGI in the germline V gene. The CDR3 is 16 amino acids. Trimming cost V 4 bases and J 2 bases, with 15 bases left between them. CDR3 DNA: TGTGCCAGCAGTTCCCCAGGGCAGCGAACTGGAAACACCATATATTTT. Translated: CASSSPGQRTGNTIYF.

The CDR3 loop is CASRARGQGNYGYTF. As DNA, the CDR3 is TGTGCCAGCAGGGCTCGAGGACAGGGCAACTATGGCTACACCTTC. The rearrangement links TRBV5-6 to TRBJ1-2, with TRBD1 identical over 8 bases. Germline V gives CDR1 SGHDT, CDR2 YYEEEE. The CDR3 consists of 15 residues. V shed 5 bases and J 2 bases; nucleotides not matched to a gene: 8.

The rearrangement links TRBV6-5 to TRBJ2-1; D may be TRBD2 (6 bases). The germline V gene encodes CDR1 MNHEY and CDR2 SVGAGI. This CDR3 spans 15 amino acids. V was shortened by 6 bases and J by 2 bases, with 14 bases between the two germline ends. This CDR3 reads CASSLGGVPYNEQFF. As DNA, the CDR3 is TGTGCCAGCAGCCTAGGAGGGGTTCCCTACAATGAGCAGTTCTTC.

Of note for this clone: At one of its ends the junction is not consistent with the germline gene, which may arise from a read error. The chain couples TRBV5-4 to TRBJ1-2; possibly TRBD1 for D (6 bases). The germline gives CDR1 SGHNT, CDR2 YYREEE (reference sequence). The CDR3 is 13 residues long. The CDR3 is CVSSPDPGGGYTF. DNA of the CDR3: TGTGTCAGCAGCCCGGACCCGGGGGGCGGCTACACCTTC.

The chain uses TRBV19 and TRBJ1-2; 10 bases line up with TRBD1. This CDR3 is 15 amino acids long. Germline V gene data show CDR1 as LNHDA and CDR2 as SQIVND (reference sequence). V trimming: 3 bases; J trimming: 4 bases; junction bases outside the gene matches: 5. CDR3 DNA: TGTGCCAGTAGTATTTGGGACAGGGGCGCCTATGGCTACACCTTC. Amino acids: CASSIWDRGAYGYTF.

This clone has just one count. This chain links TRBV5-1 with TRBJ2-7, with D perhaps matching TRBD1 (6 bases). The CDR3 runs 13 residues. Germline V gene sequence: CDR1 SGHRS, CDR2 YFSETQ. Trimming took 5 bases from V and 4 from J, leaving 13 bases between them. CDR3 protein: CASRQGTGYEQYF. DNA for the CDR3: TGCGCCAGCAGACAGGGAACAGGATACGAGCAGTACTTC.

J is TRBJ1-1 and V is TRBV10-1, with 9 positions matching TRBD1. V lost 3 bases and J lost 1; bases outside the gene matches: 3. Per germline, CDR1 WNHNN and CDR2 SYGVQD (reference sequence). This CDR3 is 15 amino acids long. The CDR3 reads CASSDRGQGNTEAFF. Here the CDR3 DNA reads TGCGCCAGCAGTGATCGGGGACAGGGGAACACTGAAGCTTTCTTT.

The chain joins TRBV5-6 to TRBJ2-1, with TRBD1 matching over 10 bases. Germline V CDR1 and CDR2: SGHDT, YYEEEE. The ends lost 0 bases at V and 5 bases at J; junction bases unmatched: 5. This CDR3 has 16 residues. This CDR3 reads CASSLVPGTGDNEQFF. As DNA, the CDR3 is TGTGCCAGCAGCTTGGTCCCCGGGACAGGGGACAATGAGCAGTTCTTC.

This chain uses TRBV19 with TRBJ2-1; D perhaps matches TRBD1 (5 bases). Germline CDR1 reads LNHDA; CDR2 reads SQIVND (reference sequence). The V end was cut by 0 bases, the J end by 1 base, with 7 bases between. The CDR3 is 15 amino acids. The CDR3 coding sequence is TGTGCCAGTAGTATAGAGGGGCTTTCCTACAATGAGCAGTTCTTC. This gives the protein CASSIEGLSYNEQFF.

This clone appeared a single time. The junction departs from the called germline gene at one end, perhaps through a read error. V is TRBV6-5 and J is TRBJ1-2; 10 bases are shared with TRBD1. The CDR3 runs 14 residues. The V gene's germline CDR1 is MNHEY and CDR2 SVGAGI. CDR3 nucleotides: TGTGCCAGCAGTCCGACAGGGGGCGTCTATGGCAACACCTTC. It translates to CASSPTGGVYGNTF.

This clone was detected a few times. This CDR3 is CASSPTSGAPYEQYF. CDR3 in DNA: TGTGCCAGCAGTCCAACTTCAGGGGCCCCCTACGAGCAGTACTTC. The chain joins TRBV27 to TRBJ2-7, with D possibly being TRBD1 (6 bases). CDR3 length equals 15 residues. The germline CDR1 and CDR2 sequences are MNHEY and SMNVEV (reference sequence). The germline V and J ends were trimmed by 5 bases and 2 bases, with 16 bases remaining between them.

The J gene is TRBJ1-1, the V gene TRBV11-2; 10 bases map to TRBD1. CDR1 and CDR2 (germline): SGHAT, FQNNGV. This CDR3 has 15 residues. V was pared by 0 bases and J by 3 bases, with 1 base of the junction left unmatched. CDR3 region: CASSLEGQGYTEAFF. The CDR3 DNA sequence: TGTGCCAGCAGCTTAGAGGGACAGGGGTACACTGAAGCTTTCTTT.

The chain uses TRBV12-5 and TRBJ1-1; D may be TRBD1 (5 bases). The germline CDR1 and CDR2 sequences are LGHNT and FRNRAP. Trimming left V 7 bases short and J 8 bases short, with 26 bases between. The CDR3 has 16 residues. The CDR3 nucleotides are TGTGCTAGTGACATGTTTGGAGGCGGGGGTGGGAGGGAAGCTTTCTTT. Amino acid sequence: CASDMFGGGGGREAFF.

The chain links TRBV5-1 to TRBJ1-1, with D tentatively TRBD1 (6 bases). The CDR3 runs to 16 residues. Germline CDR1 reads SGHRS; CDR2 reads YFSETQ. V was trimmed by 0 bases and J by 1 base, leaving 13 bases between them. CDR3 nucleotides: TGCGCCAGCAGCTTGGGGCGGGGGCTCCCGAACACTGAAGCTTTCTTT. This gives the protein CASSLGRGLPNTEAFF.

The rearrangement joins TRBV9 to TRBJ1-2; D is undetermined. Germline assignment: CDR1 SGDLS and CDR2 YYNGEE. This CDR3 is 15 amino acids long. V was clipped by 4 bases and J by 0 bases, with 13 bases between them. CDR3 amino acids: CASSTYTQPNYGYTF. The DNA of the CDR3 is TGTGCCAGCAGCACCTATACACAGCCTAACTATGGCTACACCTTC.

The CDR3 bases are TGTGCCAGCAGGACACAGGGGGCGCGGAACACCATATATTTT. It encodes CASRTQGARNTIYF. The chain uses TRBV6-1 and TRBJ1-3, with 9 nucleotides matching TRBD1. The CDR3 is 14 residues long. J lost 7 bases, V lost 6 bases, and 7 bases had no gene match. The germline V gene encodes CDR1 MNHNS and CDR2 SASEGT.

This clone was found once. V usage is TRBV13 and J usage is TRBJ2-3; D unresolved. The length of the CDR3 is 13 residues. From germline, CDR1 is PRHDT and CDR2 FYEKMQ (reference sequence). Deletions cut 0 bases from V and 3 bases from J, with 4 bases between. The CDR3 here is CASSLGTTDTQYF. CDR3 nucleotide sequence: TGTGCCAGCAGCTTAGGGACTACAGATACGCAGTATTTT.

This clone has just one count. V and J are TRBV19 and TRBJ1-1; D perhaps matches TRBD1 (5 bases). The V gene's germline CDR1 is LNHDA and CDR2 SQIVND (reference sequence). The CDR3 covers 14 residues. V lost 0 bases and J 5 bases, leaving 10 bases between the germline ends. Here the CDR3 reads CASSIDRVRTEAFF. The CDR3 DNA is TGTGCCAGTAGTATAGACAGGGTCAGGACTGAAGCTTTCTTT.

The chain joins TRBV5-5 to TRBJ1-4; the D is unclear. The V gene lost 3 bases and the J gene lost 3 bases, with 12 bases spanning the gap. CDR1 and CDR2 from the germline V gene are SGHKS and YYEKEE (reference sequence). There are 15 residues in the CDR3. The CDR3 spells CASSSLGEANEKLFF. In nucleotides, the CDR3 is TGTGCCAGCAGCTCCCTTGGGGAGGCTAATGAAAAACTGTTTTTT.

Comment on this clone: Other DNA sequences in the same sample also yield this CDR3. The genes are TRBV9 and TRBJ2-3; perhaps TRBD1 as D (6 bases). Germline loops: CDR1 SGDLS, CDR2 YYNGEE. Trimming cost V 2 bases and J 0 bases, with 13 bases left between them. The CDR3 extends over 16 amino acids. The CDR3: CASSVGTSPSTDTQYF. CDR3 nucleotide sequence: TGTGCCAGCAGCGTGGGGACATCTCCTAGCACAGATACGCAGTATTTT.

This rearrangement joins TRBV5-1 to TRBJ1-1; 7 bases are shared with TRBD1. The CDR3 contains 16 residues. The V segment lost 5 bases and the J segment 8 bases; nucleotides outside the gene matches: 18. Germline values: CDR1 SGHRS, CDR2 YFSETQ. Here the CDR3 reads CASRPITRGRGGEAFF. The DNA for the CDR3 is TGCGCCAGCAGACCGATTACAAGGGGGCGCGGGGGGGAAGCTTTCTTT.

To note about this clone: The same CDR3 arises from other DNA sequences in this sample as well. The V call is TRBV7-2, the J call TRBJ2-5, with D possibly matching TRBD2 (6 bases). The V gene lost 5 bases and the J gene lost 5 bases, with 12 bases spanning the gap. This CDR3 is 13 amino acids long. Germline V gene sequence: CDR1 SGHTA, CDR2 FQGNSA. The CDR3 region is CASSLGGPETQYF. The CDR3 DNA is TGTGCCAGCAGCCTCGGGGGACCGGAGACCCAGTACTTC.

This chain links TRBV7-2 with TRBJ1-6; perhaps TRBD1 as D (6 bases). The germline V gene encodes CDR1 SGHTA and CDR2 FQGNSA. Trimming took off 2 bases at V and 7 bases at J, with 9 bases between the two ends. The CDR3 sequence is 14 residues long. The DNA for the CDR3 is TGTGCCAGCAGCTTATCAGGGGAAAATTCACCCCTCCACTTT. It translates to CASSLSGENSPLHF.